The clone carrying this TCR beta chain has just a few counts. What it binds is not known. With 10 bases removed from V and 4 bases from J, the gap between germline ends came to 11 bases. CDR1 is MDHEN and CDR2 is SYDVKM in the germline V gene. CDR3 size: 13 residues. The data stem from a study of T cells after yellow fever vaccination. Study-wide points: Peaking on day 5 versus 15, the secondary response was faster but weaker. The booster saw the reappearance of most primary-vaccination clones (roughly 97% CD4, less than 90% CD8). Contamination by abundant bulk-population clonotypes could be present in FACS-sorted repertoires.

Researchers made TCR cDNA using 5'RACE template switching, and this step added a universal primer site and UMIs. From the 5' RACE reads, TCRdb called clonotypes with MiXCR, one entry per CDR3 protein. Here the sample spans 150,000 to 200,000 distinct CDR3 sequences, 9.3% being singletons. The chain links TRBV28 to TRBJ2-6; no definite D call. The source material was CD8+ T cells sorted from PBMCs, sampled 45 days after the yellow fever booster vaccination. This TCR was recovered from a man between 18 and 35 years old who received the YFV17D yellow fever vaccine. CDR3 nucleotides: TGTGCCACCACACTTGGGGGGGCCAACGTCCTGACTTTC. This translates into CATTLGGANVLTF.